Shown below are 23 T cell receptor beta chains from a single sample sequenced in a study of T cells after yellow fever vaccination. TCRdb ran MiXCR on the 5' RACE reads and lists one entry per CDR3 protein. Found here are 300,000 to 350,000 distinct CDR3 sequences, around 4.5% of them singletons; the top ten hold less than 20%. The sample was PBMCs, taken 15 days after the yellow fever booster vaccination. The origin of the receptors is a man aged 18 to 29 who received the YFV17D yellow fever vaccine.

This clonotype was observed at least ten times. The chain's CDR3 is CASSLWVGRGHTDTQYF. CDR3 coding DNA: TGTGCCAGCAGTTTATGGGTGGGCCGAGGGCACACAGATACGCAGTATTTT. V gene TRBV12-3 or TRBV12-4 combines with J gene TRBJ2-3; D is possibly TRBD2 (5 bases). The CDR3 consists of 17 residues. V was shortened by 2 bases and J by 2 bases, with 17 bases between the two germline ends.

This clonotype was counted only a few times. J is TRBJ1-6 and V is TRBV12-3 or TRBV12-4, with D unresolved. The V end lost 7 bases, the J end lost 2 bases, and 12 bases lay between the germline ends. This CDR3 region has 15 residues. The CDR3 spells CASTQGYPYNSPLHF. The CDR3 DNA sequence: TGTGCCAGCACCCAAGGGTACCCCTATAATTCACCCCTCCACTTT.

This chain joins TRBV7-2 and TRBJ2-3; 7 bases map to TRBD2. CDR3 length equals 16 residues. Germline CDR1 is SGHTA and CDR2 is FQGNSA. Trimming at V came to 7 bases and at J to 1 base, leaving 11 bases not matched to a gene. CDR3 protein: CASNKVSGVGTDTQYF. Written as DNA, the CDR3 is TGTGCCAGCAACAAAGTGAGCGGGGTTGGCACAGATACGCAGTATTTT.

This clonotype showed up many times. The limits of the CDR3 on the DNA are not certain, so only TCRdb's listed CDR3 is given. The CDR3 loop reads CASSSSGQGHIQYF. The chain combines TRBV28 with TRBJ2-4; the listed D gene, TRBD1, was not tested against the DNA. CDR1 is MDHEN and CDR2 is SYDVKM in the germline V gene. The CDR3 is 14 residues long, counting both termini.

This chain joins TRBV19 and TRBJ1-1; 11 bases line up with TRBD1. This CDR3 is built from 22 residues. Trimming removed 3 bases from V and 5 bases from J; junction bases left unmatched: 26. CDR1 LNHDA and CDR2 SQIVND come from the germline V gene (reference sequence). CDR3 in DNA: TGTGCCAGTAGTATGGAAATCACACTCGGGGCGTGGACAGGGGGCAAAAAGACTGAAGCTTTCTTT. It encodes CASSMEITLGAWTGGKKTEAFF.

In its sample, this clonotype was seen many times. V is TRBV6-5 and J is TRBJ1-5; D gene uncertain. CDR1 is MNHEY and CDR2 is SVGAGI in the germline V gene. This CDR3 is 13 amino acids long. Trimming cost V 5 bases and J 3 bases, with 8 bases left between them. In nucleotides, the CDR3 is TGTGCCAGCAGTAATTGGGTCAATCAGCCCCAGCATTTT. It translates to CASSNWVNQPQHF.

In its sample, this clonotype was seen many times. The chain employs TRBV7-9 and TRBJ1-6; D is ambiguous. CDR3 length equals 14 residues. Germline lookup yields CDR1 SEHNR and CDR2 FQNEAQ (reference sequence). The V gene lost 5 bases and the J gene lost 13 bases, with 18 bases spanning the gap. CDR3 loop: CASSPGMAEAPLHF. DNA for the CDR3: TGTGCCAGCAGCCCCGGAATGGCCGAGGCGCCCCTCCACTTT.

The V and J genes are TRBV9 and TRBJ1-5; unclear D gene. The CDR3 runs to 14 residues. Germline V lookup: CDR1 SGDLS, CDR2 YYNGEE. V lost 2 bases and J 5 bases, leaving 11 bases between the germline ends. CDR3 DNA sequence: TGTGCCAGCAGCGTTGGGCACGGTGATCAGCCCCAGCATTTT. Translated: CASSVGHGDQPQHF.

This clonotype has just a few counts. CDR3 DNA: TGTGCCAGCAGTGAAGAGGCAGGGGTCCAAGATACGCAGTATTTT. The encoded protein is CASSEEAGVQDTQYF. The chain is built from TRBV2 and TRBJ2-3; perhaps TRBD1 as D (6 bases). The germline V gene encodes CDR1 SNHLY and CDR2 FYNNEI. V was trimmed by 1 base and J by 5 bases, leaving 13 bases between them. This CDR3 spans 15 amino acids.

The chain employs TRBV2 and TRBJ1-3; 7 positions match TRBD1. Germline lookup yields CDR1 SNHLY and CDR2 FYNNEI. J lost 0 bases, V lost 7 bases, and 3 bases had no gene match. The CDR3 length is 14 residues. In DNA, the CDR3 is TGTGCCAGCAAACGGGACAGCTCTGGAAACACCATATATTTT. Amino acids: CASKRDSSGNTIYF.

This clonotype came up many times. This chain connects TRBV5-1 to TRBJ2-3; 15 bases line up with TRBD2. CDR1 and CDR2 (germline): SGHRS, YFSETQ. With V trimmed by 5 bases and J by 0 bases, 4 bases remained unmatched. The CDR3 is 17 amino acids. The DNA of the CDR3 is TGCGCCAGCAGATGGACTAGCGGGGGGGGTAGCACAGATACGCAGTATTTT. Its translation is CASRWTSGGGSTDTQYF.

This clonotype was picked up many times. V is TRBV15 and J is TRBJ1-5; no clear D gene. This CDR3 contains 13 residues. Trimming took off 5 bases at V and 5 bases at J, with 10 bases between the two ends. The V gene's germline CDR1 is LNHNV and CDR2 YYDKDF (reference sequence). The CDR3 reads CATSVDKDQPQHF. DNA of the CDR3: TGTGCCACCAGCGTTGATAAGGATCAGCCCCAGCATTTT.

This clonotype showed up many times. The chain has TRBV6-6 and TRBJ2-7; 7 bases align to TRBD1. The length of the CDR3 is 16 residues. Germline CDR1 and CDR2: MNHNY and SVGAGI (reference sequence). Trimming cost V 2 bases and J 3 bases; bases outside gene matches: 10. This chain's CDR3 is CASSYALLRQGYEQYF. The CDR3 bases are TGTGCCAGCAGTTACGCTCTCCTGAGACAGGGCTACGAGCAGTACTTC.

This clonotype was detected many times. The V and J genes are TRBV10-3 and TRBJ2-5; D is possibly TRBD2 (6 bases). Germline CDR1 is ENHRY and CDR2 is SYGVKD. The CDR3 loop spans 15 amino acids. The V and J ends lost 2 bases and 1 base respectively, with 11 bases between them. The DNA for the CDR3 is TGTGCCATCAGTGAGGGGTTAGCGGCCCAAGAGACCCAGTACTTC. Residues: CAISEGLAAQETQYF.

This clonotype was detected many times. The chain combines TRBV6-5 with TRBJ2-7; 8 positions agree with TRBD1. The CDR3 loop spans 17 amino acids. The V gene's germline CDR1 is MNHEY and CDR2 SVGAGI. After removal of 5 bases from V and 2 bases from J, the junction contained 14 bases not matched to a gene. The DNA of the CDR3 is TGTGCCAGCAGTAACAGGACAGGGCGGTTACTCCCCTACGAGCAGTACTTC. Its translation is CASSNRTGRLLPYEQYF.

The gene calls are TRBV6-5 and TRBJ2-7, with 9 bases fitting TRBD2. Germline CDR1 and CDR2: MNHEY and SVGAGI. The CDR3 is made up of 17 amino acids. V shed 0 bases and J 3 bases; nucleotides not matched to a gene: 9. The CDR3 sequence is CASSYSITLAGYYEQYF. The CDR3 DNA sequence: TGTGCCAGCAGTTACTCAATCACGCTAGCGGGGTACTACGAGCAGTACTTC.

This clonotype was seen at least ten times. The CDR3 DNA is TGTGCCAGCAGCCGAGGTCCGGGACTCAATGAGCAGTTCTTC. This translates into CASSRGPGLNEQFF. V gene TRBV7-8 combines with J gene TRBJ2-1, with D possibly being TRBD2 (6 bases). This CDR3 spans 14 amino acids. CDR1 and CDR2 (germline): SGHVS, FQNEAQ. V lost 5 bases and J lost 6, with 14 bases in between.

This clonotype turned up a few times. The J gene is TRBJ1-6, the V gene TRBV7-8; D may be TRBD1 (5 bases). CDR3 length: 14 amino acids. The V and J ends lost 5 bases and 5 bases respectively, with 10 bases between them. Germline CDR1 SGHVS, CDR2 FQNEAQ. Written as DNA, the CDR3 is TGTGCCAGCAGCCTCGGGGGGGATAATTCACCCCTCCACTTT. Protein sequence: CASSLGGDNSPLHF.

This clonotype was observed a few times. V and J are TRBV18 and TRBJ2-3, with TRBD2 matching 9 bases. CDR3 length: 16 residues. The V segment lost 0 bases and the J segment 7 bases; nucleotides outside the gene matches: 8. Germline lookup yields CDR1 KGHSH and CDR2 LQKENI. CDR3 protein: CASSPPSGGSTNTQYF. The CDR3 DNA reads as TGTGCCAGCTCACCACCTAGCGGGGGTTCTACGAATACGCAGTATTTT.

In this sample, this clonotype turned up many times. The rearrangement joins TRBV20-1 to TRBJ2-7; 7 nucleotides line up with TRBD2. V lost 3 bases to trimming and J lost 9 bases; unmatched junction nucleotides: 20. Germline values: CDR1 DFQATT, CDR2 SNEGSKA (reference sequence). The CDR3 runs 16 residues. This CDR3 is CSARVDSAGQAPRQYV. The CDR3 DNA follows: TGCAGTGCTAGGGTTGACTCAGCGGGGCAGGCTCCGAGGCAGTACGTC.

This clonotype has at least ten counts. This chain joins TRBV7-2 and TRBJ1-6, with TRBD1 identical over 7 bases. The trim removed 2 bases at V and 11 bases at J, leaving 6 bases unmatched. Germline CDR1 is SGHTA and CDR2 is FQGNSA. The CDR3 has 14 amino acids. The chain's CDR3 is CASSLQTGRPPLHF. CDR3 in DNA: TGTGCCAGCAGCTTACAGACAGGGAGGCCACCCCTCCACTTT.

This clonotype has ten or more counts. The rearrangement uses TRBV7-2 and TRBJ2-5; no definite D call. Per germline, CDR1 SGHTA and CDR2 FQGNSA. Trimming left V 5 bases short and J 4 bases short, with 14 bases between. CDR3 size: 14 residues. The CDR3 DNA follows: TGTGCCAGCAGCCCCCGGGCCCGGTTAGAGACCCAGTACTTC. It codes for CASSPRARLETQYF. The variable domain in full, with the rest retrieved from reference TRBV7-2 and TRBJ2-5, is GAGVSQSPSNKVTEKGKDVELRCDPISGHTALYWYRQSLGQGLEFLIYFQGNSAPDKSGLPSDRFSAERTGGSVSTLTIQRTQQEDSAVYLCASSPRARLETQYFGPGTRLLVL.

This clonotype was counted many times. V is TRBV6-1 and J is TRBJ2-5; a weak D match, TRBD1 (6 bases). The CDR3 runs 15 residues. Looked up from germline, CDR1 is MNHNS and CDR2 is SASEGT. V lost 2 bases, J lost 1 base, and 11 bases lay in between. CDR3 DNA: TGTGCCAGCAGTGAACAGGACAGCACCCAAGAGACCCAGTACTTC. Translating it yields CASSEQDSTQETQYF.